These 14 T cell receptor beta chains share one sample of origin, sequenced in a study of blood T cell repertoires in COVID-19. The assay was immunoSEQ multiplex PCR, and TCRdb's table has in-frame clones only and misses some. The sample has fewer than 80,000 clones; around 80% are singletons. Input material: peripheral blood. These receptors were taken from a man in his sixties with COVID-19, enrolled during active disease.

This chain joins TRBV5-1 and TRBJ2-3; D remains ambiguous. Germline CDR1 reads SGHRS; CDR2 reads YFSETQ. The CDR3 has 14 residues. The V end was cut by 4 bases, the J end by 4 bases, with 13 bases between. CDR3 region: CASSPLLGSDTQYF. The CDR3 DNA reads TGCGCCAGCAGCCCCCTACTTGGTTCAGATACGCAGTATTTT.

The rearrangement uses TRBV7-2 and TRBJ2-7; D ambiguous. The CDR3 extends over 15 amino acids. With 5 bases removed from V and 1 base from J, the gap between germline ends came to 15 bases. Germline V gene lookup returns CDR1 SGHTA and CDR2 FQGNSA. CDR3 region: CASSLELSSSYEQYF. The CDR3 DNA is TGTGCCAGCAGCCTAGAATTGAGTAGTTCCTACGAGCAGTACTTC.

A single count supports this clone. The chain carries TRBV7-9 and TRBJ2-1; D unclear. CDR1 is SEHNR and CDR2 is FQNEAQ in the germline V gene (reference sequence). The CDR3 sequence is 13 residues long. V gave up 11 bases and J gave up 6 bases, with 17 bases separating them. The CDR3 spells CASLYSAGNEQFF. CDR3 nucleotides: TGTGCCTCCCTATACTCTGCCGGCAATGAGCAGTTCTTC.

This chain joins TRBV7-2 and TRBJ2-1; D gene uncertain. With 4 bases removed from V and 8 bases from J, the gap between germline ends came to 15 bases. Germline lookup yields CDR1 SGHTA and CDR2 FQGNSA. The CDR3 covers 14 residues. The CDR3 sequence is CASSSPRGRHEQFF. CDR3 in DNA: TGTGCCAGCAGCTCCCCCCGAGGTAGACATGAGCAGTTCTTC.

The rearrangement links TRBV28 to TRBJ2-1; TRBD2 agrees at 8 bases. V lost 8 bases, J lost 5 bases, and 8 bases stayed unmatched. The CDR3 has 14 amino acids. Germline assignment: CDR1 MDHEN and CDR2 SYDVKM. CDR3 nucleotide sequence: TGTGCCAGCCGCCACACTAGCGGAAACAATGAGCAGTTCTTC. Protein product: CASRHTSGNNEQFF.

The CDR3 loop is CASSPRVEQYF. For the CDR3, the DNA is TGTGCCAGCAGTCCCCGAGTCGAGCAGTACTTC. V gene TRBV28 combines with J gene TRBJ2-7; D unresolved. The CDR3 covers 11 residues. V was shortened by 5 bases and J by 6 bases, with 8 bases between the two germline ends. Germline CDR1 and CDR2: MDHEN and SYDVKM.

V gene TRBV6-5 combines with J gene TRBJ1-2; maybe TRBD1 (5 bases). The CDR3 is 15 residues long. The germline CDR1 and CDR2 sequences are MNHEY and SVGAGI. The V end was cut by 6 bases, the J end by 5 bases, with 19 bases between. This CDR3 is CASRPSRTRQYGYTF. In nucleotides, the CDR3 is TGTGCCAGCAGACCATCTCGAACGAGACAGTATGGCTACACCTTC.

The V and J genes are TRBV5-5 and TRBJ2-1, with D perhaps TRBD2 (5 bases). V lost 1 base, J lost 2 bases, and 10 bases lay in between. The CDR3 runs 15 residues. Germline V gene sequence: CDR1 SGHKS, CDR2 YYEKEE (reference sequence). This CDR3 reads CASSLSGNTYNEQFF. CDR3 sequence (DNA): TGTGCCAGCAGCTTGTCGGGGAATACCTACAATGAGCAGTTCTTC.

This rearrangement joins TRBV5-5 to TRBJ2-4; D may be TRBD1 (5 bases). Germline V gene sequence: CDR1 SGHKS, CDR2 YYEKEE (reference sequence). This CDR3 contains 13 residues. Trimming removed 3 bases at V and 9 bases at J, with 13 bases between. CDR3 bases: TGTGCCAGCAGCTCCCAGGGAATGGTCATTCAGTACTTC. It is translated as CASSSQGMVIQYF. The entire variable domain, with the rest obtained from reference TRBV5-5 and TRBJ2-4, is as follows: DAGVTQSPTHLIKTRGQQVTLRCSPISGHKSVSWYQQVLGQGPQFIFQYYEKEERGRGNFPDRFSARQFPNYSSELNVNALLLGDSALYLCASSSQGMVIQYFGAGTRLSVL.

V and J are TRBV5-1 and TRBJ1-3; D gene unclear. The V end lost 0 bases, the J end lost 0 bases, and 4 bases lay between the germline ends. The CDR3 runs 14 residues. Germline lookup yields CDR1 SGHRS and CDR2 YFSETQ. CDR3 in DNA: TGCGCCAGCAGCTTGGCCCTCTCTGGAAACACCATATATTTT. This codes for CASSLALSGNTIYF.

J is TRBJ2-7 and V is TRBV7-9, with D possibly matching TRBD2 (5 bases). The V gene's germline CDR1 is SEHNR and CDR2 FQNEAQ (reference sequence). Trimming cost V 5 bases and J 0 bases, with 11 bases left between them. The CDR3 totals 14 residues. The CDR3 region is CASSLRGPSYEQYF. In DNA, the CDR3 is TGTGCCAGCAGCCTCCGAGGGCCCTCCTACGAGCAGTACTTC.

This clone has only one observation. The chain employs TRBV15 and TRBJ2-3, with D possibly TRBD1 on 5 matching bases. Looked up from germline, CDR1 is LNHNV and CDR2 is YYDKDF (reference sequence). V gave up 1 base and J gave up 1 base, with 9 bases separating them. The CDR3 is 15 residues long. The CDR3 region is CATSRGREGTDTQYF. CDR3 DNA: TGTGCCACCAGCAGAGGCAGGGAAGGCACAGATACGCAGTATTTT.

This rearrangement joins TRBV15 to TRBJ2-6; the D is unclear. The CDR3 totals 14 residues. The germline V gene encodes CDR1 LNHNV and CDR2 YYDKDF (reference sequence). The germline V and J ends were trimmed by 0 bases and 3 bases, with 3 bases remaining between them. CDR3 sequence (DNA): TGTGCCACCAGCAGAGATATTGGGGCCAACGTCCTGACTTTC. It translates to CATSRDIGANVLTF.

The genes are TRBV30 and TRBJ1-5; 7 bases match TRBD1. CDR1 is GTSNPN and CDR2 is SVGIG in the germline V gene (reference sequence). The CDR3 runs 13 residues. Losses at the gene ends were 5 bases for V and 3 bases for J; bases not matched to a gene: 4. Here the CDR3 DNA reads TGTGCCTGGGGCGGGACAGTCAATCAGCCCCAGCATTTT. Protein sequence: CAWGGTVNQPQHF.